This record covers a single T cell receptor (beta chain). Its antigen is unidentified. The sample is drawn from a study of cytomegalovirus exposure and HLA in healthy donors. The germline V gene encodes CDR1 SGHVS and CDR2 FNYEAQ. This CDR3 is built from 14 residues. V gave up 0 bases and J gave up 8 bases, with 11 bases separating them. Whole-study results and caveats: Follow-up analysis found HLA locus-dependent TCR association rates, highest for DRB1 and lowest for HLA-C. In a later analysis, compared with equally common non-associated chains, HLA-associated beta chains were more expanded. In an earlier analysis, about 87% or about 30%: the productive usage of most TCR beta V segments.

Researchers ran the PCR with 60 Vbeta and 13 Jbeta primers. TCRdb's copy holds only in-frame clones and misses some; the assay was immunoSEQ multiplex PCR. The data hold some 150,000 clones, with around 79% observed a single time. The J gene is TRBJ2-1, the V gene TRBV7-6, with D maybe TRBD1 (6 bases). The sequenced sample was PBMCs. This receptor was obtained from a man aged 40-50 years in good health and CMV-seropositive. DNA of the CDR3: TGTGCCAGCAGCTTAGCTGGACAGAGGGATGAGCAGTTCTTC. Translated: CASSLAGQRDEQFF.